This TCR beta chain was sequenced in a study of CD8 T cells in Susac syndrome. The V end lost 3 bases, the J end lost 4 bases, and 12 bases lay between the germline ends. CDR1 KGHSH and CDR2 LQKENI come from the germline V gene. The CDR3 runs to 14 residues. Random hexamers were used to reverse transcribe an amount of about 0.45 to 1 ug RNA. TCRdb fed the immunoSEQ multiplex PCR reads into MiXCR, producing one record per CDR3 protein. The repertoire includes roughly 170,000 distinct CDR3 sequences, approximately 93% of them detected once, and approximately 0.09% sits in the top ten. V is TRBV18 and J is TRBJ1-1, with D possibly matching TRBD1 (5 bases). The sequence was obtained from a human donor with multiple sclerosis. Sequencing used CD4+ T cells from PBMCs. The CDR3 spells CASSPPFGGTEAFF. The CDR3, as DNA: TGTGCCAGCTCACCCCCATTCGGGGGCACTGAAGCTTTCTTT.